This T cell receptor (beta chain) was identified in a study of cytomegalovirus exposure and HLA in healthy donors (dated by TCRdb to the late 2010s). Study-level background: According to a later analysis, one platform produced both the approximately 110 validation repertoires and the 666 repertoires of the first cohort. The study aimed to test whether cataloging public T cell receptors could reveal signatures of past pathogen exposure. Along with the roughly 710-subject first cohort, a separate validation cohort of around 120 different subjects was used. High-throughput TCR immunosequencing, statistical association of individual TCRs with disease status, and machine learning were combined to predict cytomegalovirus infection status. Overall study results and their limits: It was suggested by the authors that the approach could potentially be generalized to other disease states and immunological phenotypes. In vitro tests confirmed that a few of the cytomegalovirus-associated TCR beta chains recognize cytomegalovirus antigens. In a later analysis, TCRs clustered in the first cohort were found to also tend to co-occur in the 120 or so validation repertoires, with about 94% of cluster scores above 0. The validation cohort had no HLA typing available for a later analysis, so co-occurrence within that cohort was assessed over all 110 or so repertoires. Most TCR sequences were observed very rarely across donors, whereas some public TCRs were present in many individuals. A total of 150 or so TCR beta chains were listed by the study as associated with cytomegalovirus. The classifier was reported to diagnose cytomegalovirus status with high specificity and sensitivity in both the original cohort and the validation cohort.

To note about this clone: Its antigen is currently not known. Base quality data are lacking; no much larger clone is found one base away.

CDR1 is given as MNHEY and CDR2 as SMNVEV, both from the germline V gene (reference sequence). The CDR3, from cysteine to phenylalanine, totals 13 residues. Only CDR3 DNA remains: 39 bases, in frame from the first base. For this chain, trimming is 5 bases at the V end and 6 bases at the J end, and the number of junction bases without a gene match is 4. The donors were included in the validation cohort of 90 to 150 subjects, a group kept apart from the roughly 700-subject first cohort. The method behind the library was the immunoSEQ multiplex PCR assay. In the original analysis: To diagnose cytomegalovirus status from the catalog of TCR beta chain sequences, a statistical classification framework was built. Drawn from immuneACCESS, this table holds only the in-frame rearrangements with V and J called that TCRdb kept. Clones are partly lost; checked studies trace under half to an unresolved V gene and leave the rest unexplained. That table gives V, J and clone size, and the DNA gave D and trimming. This sample has 180,000 or so clones in its table, and 86% of those were observed once. Together, the top ten hold 2.7% of the sample.

This clonotype was sampled from a man between 18 and 35 years old in good health and CMV-seropositive. The sequence links TRBV27 to TRBJ2-7; the junction holds 10 bases that match TRBD2. Sequencing used PBMCs. CDR3 region: CASSISGRSEQYF. The DNA reads TGTGCCAGCAGTATTAGCGGGAGGAGCGAGCAGTACTTC.